This TCR beta chain was sequenced during a study of cytomegalovirus exposure and HLA in healthy donors. A remark on this clone: Its antigen is not identified.

The primer mix had 60 Vbeta and 13 Jbeta primers. Assay: immunoSEQ multiplex PCR; the TCRdb copy retains only in-frame clones and omits some. The sample carries more than 150,000 clones, around 80% recorded once. Study-wide points: Most of the TCR beta V segments (in an earlier analysis) were productive either about 87% or about 30% of the time. Versus the roughly 700-donor mean, an Asian-associated ancestry cluster reportedly showed fewer N-insertions in a later analysis.

This CDR3 region has 13 residues. CDR1 and CDR2 (germline): MNHEY, SMNVEV (reference sequence). With V trimmed by 11 bases and J by 1 base, 7 bases remained unmatched. The material sequenced was PBMCs. This sequence originates from a girl aged 5-17 years in good health and CMV-seropositive. J is TRBJ1-2 and V is TRBV27; TRBD1 agrees at 7 bases. DNA for the CDR3: TGTGCCGCCAGAGGACAGGATAACTATGGCTACACCTTC. Translating gives CAARGQDNYGYTF.